This T cell receptor beta chain stems from a study of cytomegalovirus exposure and HLA in healthy donors (TCRdb year 2017). A note on the overall study: According to an earlier analysis of a few hundred of the donors, some 170 million T cells yielded roughly 110 million unique TCR beta sequences and around 300 Gb of sequence data. An early release that covered 500 to 800 HLA-typed donors contained 250 to 350 gigabases of sequencing data and roughly 84 million unique TCR sequences. Of the 300 to 450 genotyped donors, 70% to 90% were placed in the genetic ancestry cluster associated with self-reported Caucasian donors. The study aimed to test whether signatures of past pathogen exposure could be identified by cataloging public T cell receptors. Using immunosequencing, the study profiled T cell repertoires from around 680 subjects and related those repertoires to cytomegalovirus serostatus. A separate validation cohort of 90 to 150 different subjects was used in addition to the roughly 670-subject first cohort. High-throughput TCR immunosequencing, statistical association of individual TCRs with disease status, and machine learning were combined to predict cytomegalovirus infection status. To study patterns of TCR occurrence, a later analysis re-analyzed previously published TCR beta repertoires from 666 donors and added high-resolution HLA genotyping. Rather than using new phenotypic data, the later analysis identified candidate immune exposures from TCR beta sequences and from how often those sequences occurred across donors. To decide whether each TCR beta V gene segment behaved as functional or pseudogenic, an earlier analysis of some 600 of the donors relied on high-throughput TCR beta sequencing. Donor age, sex, ethnicity and CMV serostatus were collected together with the repertoire data. Genome-wide SNP genotypes for about three fifths of the 666 donors were used in a later genetic analysis, which treated that subset as a discovery cohort. Every discovery cohort repertoire had been produced on one sequencing platform. Both class I and class II loci were covered by HLA typing, at four-digit resolution. Typing coverage differed by locus: A, B, C, DRB1 and DQB1 were typed in roughly 620-630 donors, DQA1 in around 500, DPA1 in 600 to 610, and DPB1 in 400 to 480. Because of strong linkage in the cohort, five DR-DQ haplotypes were treated as single units for association and clustering. On average, roughly 250,000 unique TCR beta nucleotide sequences were sequenced per donor among 398 genotyped donors of the cohort, with 15% to 20% of those sequences being non-productive. Results and caveats for the whole study, not just this receptor: In vitro tests confirmed that a few of the cytomegalovirus-associated TCR beta chains recognize cytomegalovirus antigens. Correlated functional status among segregating V segments might be attributable to linkage disequilibrium, but an unknown experimental factor could not be ruled out. While some public TCRs were present in many individuals, most TCR sequences turned up only very rarely across donors. Some IMGT-functional V segments, including TRBV6-2 and TRBV6-3, could not be told apart with the 87-base-pair reads, so those segments were excluded. A later analysis found that HLA-associated TCR beta chains were more clonally expanded and had lower generation probabilities than equally common non-associated chains. When HLA alleles, especially DR and DQ, strongly co-occurred, TCR associations were difficult to assign to individual alleles. Because HLA typing was missing for some donors at each locus, association tests included only the typed subset. The cohort was sequenced for TCR beta chains only, and without alpha or paired-chain data the features that could be detected were limited. An association between a missense DCLRE1C variant and V-gene and J-gene trimming of TCR beta chains was found in a later genetic analysis and replicated in an independent cohort. The classifier was reported to diagnose cytomegalovirus status with high specificity and sensitivity in both the original cohort and the validation cohort. A further reported finding was that TCR beta sequences accurately predicted the HLA-A and HLA-B alleles for most subjects in the first cohort. A later analysis associated 16,951 TCR beta sequences with specific HLA alleles at a false discovery rate of 0.05. A later analysis found that TCR association rates varied across HLA loci, with DRB1 alleles showing the most associated TCRs and HLA-C alleles the fewest. Immune exposure information for the cohort was limited to CMV serostatus. According to a later genetic analysis, donors in an Asian-associated ancestry cluster had fewer N-insertions in productive TCRs than the approximately 670-donor mean. A later analysis reported that several top co-occurrence clusters appeared linked to parvovirus B19, influenza, CMV and Epstein-Barr virus. According to a later analysis, most CMV-associated TCR beta chains appeared to be HLA-restricted, and the HLA associations seemed to be driven largely by CMV exposure. An earlier analysis of around 540 of the donors showed that most TCR beta V segments appeared in productive rearrangements either about 87% or about 30% of the time, which broadly matched IMGT annotations. A group of highly shared sequence variants was considered likely to be a technical artifact of the sequencing pipeline. Presence/absence analyses assumed roughly uniform sequencing depth across donors, an assumption that may not hold. According to the authors, the approach could potentially be generalized to other disease states and immunological phenotypes. A total of roughly 160 TCR beta chains were listed by the study as associated with cytomegalovirus. Fewer than 20 rarely observed V segments, including chromosome 9 orphons, were excluded from the earlier analysis of a few hundred of the donors because counts were too low.

Preparation of the library involved the immunoSEQ multiplex PCR assay. A mixture of 60 forward primers for TCR Vbeta segments and 13 reverse primers for TCR Jbeta segments was used in the multiplex PCR. Amplification of the CDR3 region of rearranged TCR beta genes was performed with a multiplex PCR assay on genomic DNA. The Illumina HiSeq System was used to sequence the amplified TCR beta libraries as 87-base-pair reads. On the study's bioinformatics: A later analysis counted some 80 million unique TCR beta chains across the 500 to 850 repertoires, and approximately 11 million of these chains were shared by at least two donors. To remove PCR and sequencing errors, raw reads were error-corrected and collapsed into unique sequences using a nearest-neighbor algorithm that merged closely related sequences. Alignment of CDR3 sequences to IMGT reference sequences was used to assign V, D and J gene segments. For a sequence to be retained, a match of at least six nucleotides to both a V gene segment and a J gene segment was required. A rearrangement counted as productive if the CDR3 had no stop codons and remained in frame with V and J, and every other rearrangement counted as non-productive. CDR3 was defined according to IMGT convention as the region running from the second conserved V-encoded cysteine to the conserved J-encoded phenylalanine. The earlier analysis of some 550 of the donors excluded any sequence lacking an unambiguous match to a single V gene segment. An earlier analysis of 587 of the donors called V segments functional above 56.7% productive rearrangements and segregating when the between-donor standard deviation exceeded 5%. A statistical classification framework was built for diagnosing cytomegalovirus status from the catalog of TCR beta chain sequences. In a later analysis, V and J genes were assigned by comparing TCR nucleotide sequences against IMGT/GENE-DB human TR gene sequences. The TCRdist pipeline was used in a later analysis to assign CDR3 sequences and most-parsimonious VDJ recombination scenarios. A later analysis defined each TCR beta chain by its CDR3 amino acid sequence plus V-gene family, and excluded reads lacking a unique V-gene family. As a way to deal with suspected cross-contamination and a sequencing artifact, a later analysis dropped nearly 600 nucleotide sequences that were highly shared and had low generation probability. A later analysis calculated a clonal expansion index for each public chain from normalized within-repertoire ranks of inferred template counts. In a later analysis, generation probabilities were computed with a VDJ recombination model fitted to out-of-frame rearrangements, and the resulting probabilities were checked against IGoR. In a later analysis, hypergeometric tests were used to score TCR-TCR, TCR-HLA and TCR-CMV co-occurrence, with a repertoire-size bias correction applied to TCR pairs. In a later analysis, false discovery rates were estimated by permuting HLA or CMV assignments 20 times. A later analysis grouped co-occurring TCRs with DBSCAN, adding TCRdist sequence similarity when clustering within HLA-allele-positive subsets. Repertoires with fewer than 30,000 or more than 120,000 public chains were left out of co-occurrence clustering, as were about five repertoires with anomalous nucleotide sharing. Entries here come from immuneACCESS through TCRdb and include only in-frame sequences with V and J called. Some clones fail to appear in such tables; in the studies checked, an unresolved V gene covers under half of the shortfall, and the cause of the remainder is unknown. V and J calls and clone size are as listed in that table; D and trimming were resolved from the DNA. In all, the sample holds some 130,000 clones, and 74% of those were seen once. The top ten constitute under 6.5% of the sample.

The cohort comprised fewer than 700 healthy bone marrow donors. Cohort members were all nominally healthy when sampled, although unrecorded immune exposures were likely present. The donor tested CMV seropositive and was one of the 289 seropositive cohort members. Every donor gave a peripheral blood sample, and the peripheral blood mononuclear cells from that sample were used for TCR beta sequencing. The Qiagen DNeasy Blood Extraction Kit was used to extract genomic DNA from the blood cell samples. Reading from cysteine to phenylalanine, the CDR3 counts 12 amino acids. Only the CDR3 region is kept as DNA, spanning 36 bases read in frame from base 1. Trimming leaves V shorter by 5 bases and J shorter by 9 bases, with the junction holding 7 bases beyond the gene matches. Taken from the germline V gene, the CDR1 and CDR2 loops are SGHDT and YYEEEE. Comment on this clone: What antigen it recognizes has not been identified. No much larger clone is present one base from it, and per-base qualities are unavailable.

This TCR derives from a woman between 50 and 59 years old in good health and CMV-seropositive. The sequenced sample consisted of PBMCs. The chain joins TRBV5-6 to TRBJ1-2, with 7 middle bases fitting TRBD1. The sequenced DNA is TGTGCCAGCAGTCCAGGACAGGATAGCTACACCTTC. Its protein product is CASSPGQDSYTF.